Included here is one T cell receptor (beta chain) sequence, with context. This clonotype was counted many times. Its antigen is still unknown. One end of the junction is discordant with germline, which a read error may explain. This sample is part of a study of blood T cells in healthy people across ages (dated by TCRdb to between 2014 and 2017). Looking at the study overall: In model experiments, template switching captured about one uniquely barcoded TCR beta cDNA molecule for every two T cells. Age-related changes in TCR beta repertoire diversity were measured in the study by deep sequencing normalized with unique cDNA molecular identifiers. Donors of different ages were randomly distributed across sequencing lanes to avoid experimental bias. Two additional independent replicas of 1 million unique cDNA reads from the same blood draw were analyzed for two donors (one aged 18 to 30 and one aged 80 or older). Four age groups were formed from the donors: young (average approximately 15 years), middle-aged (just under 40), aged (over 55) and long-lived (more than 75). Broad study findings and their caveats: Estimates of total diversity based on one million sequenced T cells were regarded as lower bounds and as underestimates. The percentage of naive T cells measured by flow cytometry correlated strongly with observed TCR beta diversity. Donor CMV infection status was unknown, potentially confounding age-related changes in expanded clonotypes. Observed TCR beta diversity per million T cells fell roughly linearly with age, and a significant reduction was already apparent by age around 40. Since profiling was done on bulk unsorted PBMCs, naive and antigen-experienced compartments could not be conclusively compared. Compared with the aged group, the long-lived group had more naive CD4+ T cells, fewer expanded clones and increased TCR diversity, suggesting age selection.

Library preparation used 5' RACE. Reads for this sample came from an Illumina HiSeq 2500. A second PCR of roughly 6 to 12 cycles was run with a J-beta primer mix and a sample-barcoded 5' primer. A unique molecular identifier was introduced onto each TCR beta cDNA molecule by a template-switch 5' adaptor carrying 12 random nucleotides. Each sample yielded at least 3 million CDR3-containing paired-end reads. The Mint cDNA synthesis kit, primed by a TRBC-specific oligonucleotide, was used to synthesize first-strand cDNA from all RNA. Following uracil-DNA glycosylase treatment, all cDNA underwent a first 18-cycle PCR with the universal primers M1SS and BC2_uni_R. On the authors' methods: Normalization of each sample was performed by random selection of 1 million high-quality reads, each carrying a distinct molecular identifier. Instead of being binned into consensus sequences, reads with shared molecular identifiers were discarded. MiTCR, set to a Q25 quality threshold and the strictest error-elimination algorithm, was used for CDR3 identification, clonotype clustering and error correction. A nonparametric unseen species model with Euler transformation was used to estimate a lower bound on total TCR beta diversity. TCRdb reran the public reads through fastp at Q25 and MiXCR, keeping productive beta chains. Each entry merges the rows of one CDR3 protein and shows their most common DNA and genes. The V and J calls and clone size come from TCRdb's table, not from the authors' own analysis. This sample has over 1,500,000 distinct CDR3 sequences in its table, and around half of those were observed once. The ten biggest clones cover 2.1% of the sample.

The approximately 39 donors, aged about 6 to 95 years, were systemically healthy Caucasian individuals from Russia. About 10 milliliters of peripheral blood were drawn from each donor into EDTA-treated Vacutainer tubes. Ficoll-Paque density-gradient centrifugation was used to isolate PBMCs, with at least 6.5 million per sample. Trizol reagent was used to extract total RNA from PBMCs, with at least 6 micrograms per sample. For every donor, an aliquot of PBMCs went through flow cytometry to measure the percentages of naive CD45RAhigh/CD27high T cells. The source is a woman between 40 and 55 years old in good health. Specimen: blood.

The DNA is as follows: TGCGCCAGCAGTAAGGACAGCTACGAGCAGTACTTC. Translated, it gives CASSKDSYEQYF. This receptor chain uses TRBV6-5 and TRBJ2-7, and perhaps TRBD1 as D gene, on 6 matching bases. Reading from cysteine to phenylalanine, the CDR3 counts 12 amino acids. Left in the record is the CDR3 DNA by itself, 36 bases read in frame from the first base. CDR1 and CDR2 (MNHEY, SVGAGI) derive from the germline V gene.